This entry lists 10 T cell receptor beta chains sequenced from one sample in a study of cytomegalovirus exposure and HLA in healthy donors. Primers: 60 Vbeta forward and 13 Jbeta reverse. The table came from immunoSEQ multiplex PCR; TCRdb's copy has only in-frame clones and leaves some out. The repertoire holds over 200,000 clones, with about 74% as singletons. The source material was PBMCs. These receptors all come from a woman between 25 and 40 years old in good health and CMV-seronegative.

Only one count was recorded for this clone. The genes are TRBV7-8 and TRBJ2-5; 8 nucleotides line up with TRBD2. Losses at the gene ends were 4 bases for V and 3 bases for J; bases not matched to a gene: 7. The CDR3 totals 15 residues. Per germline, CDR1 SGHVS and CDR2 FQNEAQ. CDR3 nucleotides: TGTGCCAGCAGCTACTCCTCGGGGGGGAAAGAGACCCAGTACTTC. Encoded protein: CASSYSSGGKETQYF.

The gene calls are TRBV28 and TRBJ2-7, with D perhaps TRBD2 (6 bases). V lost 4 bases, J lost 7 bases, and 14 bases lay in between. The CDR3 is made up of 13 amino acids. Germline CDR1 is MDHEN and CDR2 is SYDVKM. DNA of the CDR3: TGTGCCAGCAGTTACGGGACTCTCGGGGAGCAGTACTTC. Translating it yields CASSYGTLGEQYF.

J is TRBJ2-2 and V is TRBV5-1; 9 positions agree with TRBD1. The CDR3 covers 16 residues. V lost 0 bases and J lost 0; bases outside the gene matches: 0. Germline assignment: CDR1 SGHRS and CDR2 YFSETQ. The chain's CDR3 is CASSLGQGANTGELFF. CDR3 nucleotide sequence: TGCGCCAGCAGCTTGGGACAGGGGGCGAACACCGGGGAGCTGTTTTTT.

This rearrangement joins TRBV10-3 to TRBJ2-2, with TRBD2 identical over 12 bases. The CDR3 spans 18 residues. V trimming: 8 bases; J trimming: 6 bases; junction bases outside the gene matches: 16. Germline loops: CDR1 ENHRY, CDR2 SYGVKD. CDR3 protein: CAIPVDTSGGKNAGELFF. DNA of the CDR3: TGTGCCATCCCGGTCGACACTAGCGGGGGGAAAAACGCCGGGGAGCTGTTTTTT.

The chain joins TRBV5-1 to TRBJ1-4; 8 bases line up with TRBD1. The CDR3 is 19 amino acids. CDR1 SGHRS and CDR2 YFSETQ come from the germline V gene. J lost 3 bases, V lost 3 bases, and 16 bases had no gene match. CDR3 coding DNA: TGCGCCAGCAGCTGGACCCGGGACAGGTACTGTAGTGCTAATGAAAAACTGTTTTTT. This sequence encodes CASSWTRDRYCSANEKLFF.

The CDR3 sequence: CASSQRLITEAFF. The CDR3, as DNA: TGTGCCAGCAGCCAGAGACTGATCACTGAAGCTTTCTTT. The rearrangement uses TRBV14 and TRBJ1-1; D is unresolved. Germline V gene lookup returns CDR1 SGHDN and CDR2 FVKESK. Trimming took 3 bases from V and 4 from J, leaving 9 bases between them. The length of the CDR3 is 13 residues.

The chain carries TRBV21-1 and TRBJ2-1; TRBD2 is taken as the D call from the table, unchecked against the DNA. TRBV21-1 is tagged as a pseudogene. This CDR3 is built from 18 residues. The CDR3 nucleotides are TGTGCCAGCATATGGGGACGGGAGAGCGAACCGAGCGACAATGAGCAGTTCTTC. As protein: CASIWGRESEPSDNEQFF.

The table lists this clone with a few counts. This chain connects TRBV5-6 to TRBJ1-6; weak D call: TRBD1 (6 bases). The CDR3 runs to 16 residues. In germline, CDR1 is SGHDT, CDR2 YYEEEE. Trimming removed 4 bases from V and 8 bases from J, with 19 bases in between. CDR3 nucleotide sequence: TGTGCCAGCAGCATGGATCCGGGACAAGGACATTCACCCCTCCACTTT. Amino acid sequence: CASSMDPGQGHSPLHF.

CDR3 residues: CASSQETGGPYLNYGYTF. Written as DNA, the CDR3 is TGCGCCAGCAGCCAGGAAACAGGGGGACCATATCTTAACTATGGCTACACCTTC. The chain links TRBV4-1 to TRBJ1-2; 8 bases agree with TRBD1. Germline V gene lookup returns CDR1 MGHRA and CDR2 YSYEKL. The CDR3 spans 18 residues. J was trimmed by 1 base and V by 3 bases; bases with no gene match: 13.

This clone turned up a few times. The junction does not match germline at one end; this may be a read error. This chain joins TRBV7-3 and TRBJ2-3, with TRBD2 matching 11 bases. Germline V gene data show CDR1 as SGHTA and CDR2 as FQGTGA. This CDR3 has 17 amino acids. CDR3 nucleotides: TGTGTCAGCAGCTCGGACGTAGCGGGGGGGCGCAGAGATACGCAGTATTTT. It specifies CVSSSDVAGGRRDTQYF. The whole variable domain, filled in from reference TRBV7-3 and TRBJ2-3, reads GAGVSQTPSNKVTEKGKYVELRCDPISGHTALYWYRQSLGQGPEFLIYFQGTGAADDSGLPNDRFFAVRPEGSVSTLKIQRTERGDSAVYLCVSSSDVAGGRRDTQYFGPGTRLTVL.